A selection of T cell receptor beta chains follows, all from one sample in a study of CD8+CD57+ T cells in acquired aplastic anemia. A single record per CDR3 protein comes from TCRdb applying MiXCR to the reads. The profile shows some 190,000 distinct CDR3 sequences, approximately 52% of them singletons. Sequencing was carried out using sorted CD4+, CD8+, or CD8+CD57+ T cells (not recorded which) from PBMCs. The receptors come from a human donor in good health, serving as a control. Each CDR3 is given with its conserved first and last residue. A D gene is named only where the DNA matches it firmly. A row's size may be missing; if present it is once, few, many or a size class.

TRBV4-3	-	TRBJ1-4	few	TGCGCCAGCAGCCAAGGGGGGGGAACTAATGAAAAACTGTTTTTT	CASSQGGGTNEKLFF
TRBV19	-	TRBJ2-7	few	TGTGCCAGTAGCCCACGGGGGCTTAATTCCTACGAGCAGTACTTC	CASSPRGLNSYEQYF
TRBV20-1	-	TRBJ1-2	-	TGCAGTGCTAGTAACCCCGATGGCTACACCTTC	CSASNPDGYTF
TRBV7-6	-	TRBJ1-1	-	TGTGCCAGCAGCTTAGGGGAGACCGCTGAAGCCTTCTTT	CASSLGETAEAFF
TRBV28	-	TRBJ2-1	-	TGTGCCAGCAGGCAGGTGGGCCGGAATGAGCAGTTCTTC	CASRQVGRNEQFF
TRBV29-1	TRBD1	TRBJ1-3	few	TGCAGCGTGCGGACAGGGTCCTCTGGAAACACCATATATTTT	CSVRTGSSGNTIYF
TRBV30	TRBD1	TRBJ1-6	many	TGTGCCTGGGTGTACAGGGGTTGGAATTCACCCCTCCACTTT	CAWVYRGWNSPLHF
TRBV20-1	TRBD2	TRBJ2-1	-	TGCAGTGCTAGAGGGCTAGCGGGGGATTACAATGAGCAGTTCTTC	CSARGLAGDYNEQFF
TRBV7-2	-	TRBJ1-6	-	TGTGCCAGCAGCTTAGCGGTAATTAATTCACCCCTCCACTTT	CASSLAVINSPLHF
TRBV7-9	-	TRBJ1-2	few	TGTGCTAGGCCCGGGACGCACAACTATGGCTACACCTTC	CARPGTHNYGYTF
TRBV19	TRBD2	TRBJ2-5	-	TGTGCCACCTCAAGGTTGGGTAGCGGGGGGGCTGGGGAGACCCAGTACTTC	CATSRLGSGGAGETQYF
TRBV5-5	-	TRBJ2-7	-	TGTGCCAGCAGCTCGAGGGGGACAAGCTACGAGCAGTACTTC	CASSSRGTSYEQYF
TRBV7-8	TRBD1	TRBJ2-7	many	TGTGCCAGCAGCTCCCCGGGACAGTTCGACGAGCAGTACTTC	CASSSPGQFDEQYF
TRBV4-3	TRBD1	TRBJ2-1	many	TGCGCCAGCAGCCAAGAGGGGACAGGGAATGAGCAGTTCTTC	CASSQEGTGNEQFF
TRBV27	-	TRBJ1-2	-	TGTGCCAGCAGTTTATTAGGGGGGAGAGGAGGCTACACCTTC	CASSLLGGRGGYTF
TRBV9	-	TRBJ2-2	-	TGTGCCAGCAGCGCCTCAAACAGGGCCGGGGAGCTGTTTTTT	CASSASNRAGELFF
TRBV20-1	-	TRBJ2-2	-	TGCAGTGCTCAAGATCGGGGACGGGAGCTGTTTTTT	CSAQDRGRELFF
TRBV20-1	-	TRBJ2-7	many	TGCAGTGCTAGAGATCCTTCGACAGGATACGAGCAGTACTTC	CSARDPSTGYEQYF
TRBV2	-	TRBJ2-5	-	TGTGCCAGCAGCCCGGGACTGGCGGGGTACCAAGAGGCCCAGTACTTC	CASSPGLAGYQEAQYF
TRBV20-1	-	TRBJ1-1	many	TGCAGTGCTAAAGAGGTCCTCTACATGAACACTGAAGCTTTCTTT	CSAKEVLYMNTEAFF
TRBV7-2	-	TRBJ1-3	-	TGTGCCAGCAGCTTGGCCAGGGGCTCTGGAAACACCATATATTTT	CASSLARGSGNTIYF
TRBV10-3	-	TRBJ1-5	-	TGTGCCATCAGTGAGACAGATGATAGCAATCAGCCCCAGCATTTT	CAISETDDSNQPQHF
TRBV20-1	TRBD2	TRBJ2-7	-	TGCAGTGCTAACGACATTCAGCGGGAGGGGACCTACGAGCAGTACTTC	CSANDIQREGTYEQYF
TRBV7-9	-	TRBJ2-7	-	TGTGCCAGCAGCTTACAGGGATCCGAGCAGTACTTC	CASSLQGSEQYF